This T cell receptor (beta chain) was documented in a study of T cell responses to AZD1222 COVID-19 vaccine. Whole-study findings and limits: Clonal diversity may have been underestimated in mostly white British donors.

The repertoire was sequenced with immunoSEQ multiplex PCR; TCRdb's copy has only in-frame clones and lacks some. This table holds around 150,000 clones, more than 70% found once. In regard to this clone: Its antigen is currently unknown.

The TCR was taken from an adult in good health. Sequencing was performed on peripheral blood, taken on day 0 of MenACWY control vaccination.

CDR3 coding DNA: TGCAGCGCCGGGACTAGAAGCACCGGGGAGCTGTTTTTT. Its protein is CSAGTRSTGELFF. This chain uses TRBV29-1 with TRBJ2-2; 8 nucleotides align to TRBD2. The V and J ends lost 7 bases and 4 bases, in that order; junction bases with no gene match: 5. The CDR3 has 13 amino acids. CDR1 and CDR2 from the germline V gene are SQVTM and ANQGSEA.